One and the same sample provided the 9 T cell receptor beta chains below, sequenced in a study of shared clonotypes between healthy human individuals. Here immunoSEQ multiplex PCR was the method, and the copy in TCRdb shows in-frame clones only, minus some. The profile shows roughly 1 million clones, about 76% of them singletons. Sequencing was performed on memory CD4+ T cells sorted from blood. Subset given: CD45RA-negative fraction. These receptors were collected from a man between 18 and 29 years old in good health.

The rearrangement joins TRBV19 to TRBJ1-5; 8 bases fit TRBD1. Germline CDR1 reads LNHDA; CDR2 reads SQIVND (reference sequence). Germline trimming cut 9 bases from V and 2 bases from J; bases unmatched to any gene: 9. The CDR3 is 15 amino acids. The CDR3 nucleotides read TGTGCCAGCCACAGGGGGGCACAAGGCAATCAGCCCCAGCATTTT. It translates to CASHRGAQGNQPQHF.

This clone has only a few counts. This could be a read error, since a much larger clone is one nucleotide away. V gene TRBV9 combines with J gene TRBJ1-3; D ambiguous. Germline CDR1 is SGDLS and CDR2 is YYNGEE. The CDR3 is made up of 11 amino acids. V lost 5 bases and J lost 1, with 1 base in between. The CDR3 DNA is TGTGCCAGCAGATCTGGAAACACCATATATTTT. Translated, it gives CASRSGNTIYF.

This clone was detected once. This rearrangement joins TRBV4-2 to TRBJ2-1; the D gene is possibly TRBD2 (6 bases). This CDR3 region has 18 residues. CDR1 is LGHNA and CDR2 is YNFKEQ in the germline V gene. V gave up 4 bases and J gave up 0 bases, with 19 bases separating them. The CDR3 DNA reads TGTGCCAGCAGCCTCCTCCTTCTACTAGCAGACTCCTACAATGAGCAGTTCTTC. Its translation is CASSLLLLLADSYNEQFF.

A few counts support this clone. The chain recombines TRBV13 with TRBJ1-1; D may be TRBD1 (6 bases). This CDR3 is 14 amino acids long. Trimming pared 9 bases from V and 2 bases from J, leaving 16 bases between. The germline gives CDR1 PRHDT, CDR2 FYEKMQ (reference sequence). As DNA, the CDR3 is TGTGCCAGTTGGCCAGGGGCGTTTAACACTGAAGCTTTCTTT. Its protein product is CASWPGAFNTEAFF.

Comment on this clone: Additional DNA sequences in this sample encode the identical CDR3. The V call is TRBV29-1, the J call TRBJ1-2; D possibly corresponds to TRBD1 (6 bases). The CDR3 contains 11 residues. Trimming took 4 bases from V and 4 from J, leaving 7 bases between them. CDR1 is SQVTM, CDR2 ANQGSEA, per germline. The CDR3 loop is CSVGGGYGYTF. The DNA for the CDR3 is TGCAGCGTTGGAGGGGGCTATGGCTACACCTTC.

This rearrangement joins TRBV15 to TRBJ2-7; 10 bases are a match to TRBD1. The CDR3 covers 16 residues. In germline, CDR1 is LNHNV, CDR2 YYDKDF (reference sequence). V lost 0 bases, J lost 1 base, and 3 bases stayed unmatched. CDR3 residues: CATSRDRDRGSYEQYF. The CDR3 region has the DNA TGTGCCACCAGCAGAGATCGGGACAGGGGTTCCTACGAGCAGTACTTC.

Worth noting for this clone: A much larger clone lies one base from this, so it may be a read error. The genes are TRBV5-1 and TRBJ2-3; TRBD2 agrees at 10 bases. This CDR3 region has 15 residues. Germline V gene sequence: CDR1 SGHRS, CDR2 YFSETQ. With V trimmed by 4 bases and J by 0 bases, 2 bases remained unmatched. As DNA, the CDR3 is TGCGCCAGCAGCGTGACTAGCGGGAGCACAGATACGCAGTATTTT. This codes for CASSVTSGSTDTQYF.

CDR3 amino acids: CASSRIAGETQYF. CDR3 bases: TGTGCCAGCAGCCGAATAGCTGGGGAGACCCAGTACTTC. The chain couples TRBV7-2 to TRBJ2-5; D remains ambiguous. Germline CDR1 and CDR2: SGHTA and FQGNSA. This CDR3 comprises 13 residues. V dropped 5 bases and J dropped 5 bases, with 12 bases sitting between them.

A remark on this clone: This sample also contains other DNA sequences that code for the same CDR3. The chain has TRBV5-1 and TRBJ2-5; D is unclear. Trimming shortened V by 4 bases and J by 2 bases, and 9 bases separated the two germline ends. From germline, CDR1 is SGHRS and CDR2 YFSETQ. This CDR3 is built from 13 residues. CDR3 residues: CASSPAGQETQYF. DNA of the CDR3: TGCGCCAGCAGCCCAGCAGGACAAGAGACCCAGTACTTC.